Listed below are T cell receptor beta chains from one sample, sequenced in a study of blood T cell repertoires in COVID-19. Repertoires were generated with immunoSEQ multiplex PCR, while TCRdb's copy carries only in-frame clones and drops some. The data hold 250,000 or so clones, with more than 65% observed a single time. Sequenced sample: peripheral blood. These receptors all come from a man aged 35-49 years who had recovered from COVID-19. The CDR3 runs from the conserved cysteine through the conserved F or W. D genes are given only for firm matches. The size of a clone is reported for some rows only, either as once, few or many, or as a class for expanded clones.

TRBJ2-2	NA	TRBV30	TRBD2	CAWSSRLATGTGELFF	TGTGCCTGGAGCTCCCGACTAGCGACGGGGACCGGGGAGCTGTTTTTT
TRBJ1-1	NA	TRBV7-8	TRBD1	CASSPYTGGPEAFF	TGTGCCAGCAGCCCATATACAGGGGGCCCTGAAGCTTTCTTT
TRBJ1-1	many	TRBV5-1	NA	CASSFSGTSNTEAFF	TGCGCCAGCAGCTTTTCTGGGACAAGTAACACTGAAGCTTTCTTT
TRBJ1-4	once	TRBV6-5	NA	CASSYSEATNEKLFF	TGTGCCAGCAGTTACTCTGAGGCAACTAATGAAAAACTGTTTTTT
TRBJ1-6	NA	TRBV7-8	NA	CASSLGSSYNSPLHF	TGTGCCAGCAGCTTAGGCAGCTCCTATAATTCACCCCTCCACTTT
TRBJ1-2	NA	TRBV21-1	NA	CASSLSGSNYGYTF	TGTGCCAGCAGCCTCAGCGGCTCTAACTATGGCTACACCTTC
TRBJ2-4	NA	TRBV11-2	NA	CASSLAKNIQYF	TGTGCCAGCAGCTTGGCAAAAAACATTCAGTACTTC
TRBJ1-6	NA	TRBV28	NA	CASSRSTRSSPLHF	TGTGCCAGCAGCCGCTCAACCCGGAGTTCACCCCTCCACTTT
TRBJ1-6	NA	TRBV27	NA	CASRGQVLVGSPLHF	TGTGCCAGCAGGGGTCAGGTTCTGGTTGGTTCACCCCTCCACTTT
TRBJ1-2	NA	TRBV5-6	NA	CASSFLGRTYGYTF	TGTGCCAGCAGCTTTTTGGGCAGAACATATGGCTACACCTTC
TRBJ1-4	NA	TRBV5-1	NA	CASSLEKGHGEKLFF	TGCGCCAGCAGCTTGGAAAAGGGGCATGGTGAAAAACTGTTTTTT
TRBJ2-7	NA	TRBV5-5	NA	CASSLSLGAYEQYF	TGTGCCAGCAGCTTAAGCCTCGGAGCGTACGAGCAGTACTTC
TRBJ2-7	NA	TRBV3-1/TRBV3-2	NA	CASSQESYGEQYF	TGTGCCAGCAGCCAAGAGTCATACGGCGAGCAGTACTTC
TRBJ1-4	NA	TRBV5-8	TRBD1	CASSGQGFTNEKLFF	TGTGCCAGCAGCGGACAGGGGTTTACTAATGAAAAACTGTTTTTT
TRBJ2-5	NA	TRBV9	NA	CASSVVALEGETQYF	TGTGCCAGCAGCGTAGTAGCACTAGAGGGAGAGACCCAGTACTTC
TRBJ2-5	NA	TRBV7-9	TRBD2	CASQLLGGETQYF	TGTGCCAGCCAGCTTCTGGGGGGGGAGACCCAGTACTTC
TRBJ2-1	NA	TRBV27	TRBD2	CASSLSPLAAYSYNEQFF	TGTGCCAGCAGTTTAAGTCCTCTAGCGGCTTACTCCTACAATGAGCAGTTCTTC
TRBJ1-1	NA	TRBV27	NA	CASSRAGKTEAFF	TGTGCCAGCAGTAGGGCGGGAAAGACTGAAGCTTTCTTT
TRBJ2-7	NA	TRBV3-1/TRBV3-2	NA	CASSRDTSYEQYF	TGTGCCAGCAGCCGGGACACCTCCTACGAGCAGTACTTC
TRBJ1-1	NA	TRBV19	NA	CASSIDNQGDTEAFF	TGTGCCAGTAGTATAGATAATCAGGGCGACACTGAAGCTTTCTTT
TRBJ2-3	NA	TRBV6-5	NA	CASRHQGSADTQYF	TGTGCCAGCAGACATCAGGGGTCCGCAGATACGCAGTATTTT
TRBJ1-1	NA	TRBV11-3	NA	CASSLSTGEAFF	TGTGCCAGCAGCTTAAGCACGGGTGAAGCTTTCTTT